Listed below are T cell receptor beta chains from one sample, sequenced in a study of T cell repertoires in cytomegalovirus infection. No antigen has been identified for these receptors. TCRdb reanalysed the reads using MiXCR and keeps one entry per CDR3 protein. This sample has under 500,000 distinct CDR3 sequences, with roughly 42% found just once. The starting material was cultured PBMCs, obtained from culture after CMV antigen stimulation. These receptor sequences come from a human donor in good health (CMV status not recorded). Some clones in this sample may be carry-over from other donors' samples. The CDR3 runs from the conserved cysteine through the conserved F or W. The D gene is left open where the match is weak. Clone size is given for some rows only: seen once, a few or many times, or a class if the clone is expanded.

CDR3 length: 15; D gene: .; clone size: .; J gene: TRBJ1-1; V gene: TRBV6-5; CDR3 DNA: TGTGCCAGCAGTCGCCGAGGGATCGGGGACACTGAAGCTTTCTTT; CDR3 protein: CASSRRGIGDTEAFF
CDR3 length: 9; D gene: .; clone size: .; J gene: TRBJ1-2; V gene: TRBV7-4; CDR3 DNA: TGTGCCAGCAGCCCCAGCCCCGGCTTC; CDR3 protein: CASSPSPGF
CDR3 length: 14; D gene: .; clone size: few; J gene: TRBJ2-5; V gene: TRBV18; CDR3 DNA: TGTGCCAGCTCACCACTAAAGGGAGCAGAGACCCAGTACTTC; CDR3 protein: CASSPLKGAETQYF
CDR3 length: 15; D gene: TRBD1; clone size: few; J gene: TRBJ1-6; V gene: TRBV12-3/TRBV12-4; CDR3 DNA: TGTGCCAGCAGTAGGGGGCTTCCTCAGGGCTCACCCCTCCACTTT; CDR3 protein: CASSRGLPQGSPLHF
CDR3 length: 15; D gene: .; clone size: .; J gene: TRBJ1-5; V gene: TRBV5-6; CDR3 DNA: TGTGCCAGCAGCAACCTCTTACAGGGAGGTCAGCCCCAGCATTTT; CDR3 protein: CASSNLLQGGQPQHF
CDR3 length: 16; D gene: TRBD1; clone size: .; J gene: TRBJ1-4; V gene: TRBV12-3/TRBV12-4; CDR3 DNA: TGTGCCAGCAGTCCTGGGCAGGGGGCGGTTTGGGAAAAACTGTTTTTT; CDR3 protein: CASSPGQGAVWEKLFF
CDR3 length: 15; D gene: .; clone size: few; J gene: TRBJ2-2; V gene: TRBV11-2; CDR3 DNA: TGTGCCAGCAGCTTAACCCGACTCGACACCGGGGAGCTGTTTTTT; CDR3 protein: CASSLTRLDTGELFF
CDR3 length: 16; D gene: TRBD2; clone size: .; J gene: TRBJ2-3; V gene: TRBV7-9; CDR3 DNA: TGTGCCAGCAGCCAAGACGGACTAGACGATCGCCATACGCAGTATTTT; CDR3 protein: CASSQDGLDDRHTQYF
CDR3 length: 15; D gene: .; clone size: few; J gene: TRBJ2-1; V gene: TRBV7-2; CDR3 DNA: TGTGCCAGCAGCTTGAACGGTGCACCCTACAATGAGCAGTTCTTC; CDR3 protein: CASSLNGAPYNEQFF
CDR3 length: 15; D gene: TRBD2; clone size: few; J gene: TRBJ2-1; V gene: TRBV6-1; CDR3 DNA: TGTGCCAGCAGTGAAGGACTAGCGGCCGACAATGAGCAGTTCTTC; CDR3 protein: CASSEGLAADNEQFF
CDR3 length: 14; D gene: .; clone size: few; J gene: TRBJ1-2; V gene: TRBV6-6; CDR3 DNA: TGTGCCAGCGAAGAAAGAACAGGGCGCTATGGCTACACCTTC; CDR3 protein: CASEERTGRYGYTF
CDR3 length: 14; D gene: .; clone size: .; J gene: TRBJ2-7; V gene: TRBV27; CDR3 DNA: TGTGCCAGCAGTTTATCGGCGTGGACCTACGAGCAGTACTTC; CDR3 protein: CASSLSAWTYEQYF
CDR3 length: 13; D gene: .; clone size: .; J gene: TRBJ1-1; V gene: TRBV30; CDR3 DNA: TGTGCCTGGAGTGTAGGTCAGCCGAGGGGAGCTTTCTTT; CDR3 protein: CAWSVGQPRGAFF
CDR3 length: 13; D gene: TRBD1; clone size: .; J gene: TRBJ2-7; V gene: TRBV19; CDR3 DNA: TGTGCCAGTAGTATACAGGGGGCAGGTGAGCAGTACTTC; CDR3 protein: CASSIQGAGEQYF
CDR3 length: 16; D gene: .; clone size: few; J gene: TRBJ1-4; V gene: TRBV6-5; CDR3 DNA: TGTGCCAGCAGTTACTCCATCGCAGGGGCTATTGAAAAACTGTTTTTT; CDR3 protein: CASSYSIAGAIEKLFF
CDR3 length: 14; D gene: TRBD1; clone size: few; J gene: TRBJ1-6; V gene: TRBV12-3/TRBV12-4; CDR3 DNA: TGTGCCAGCAGTCGGACAGGCTTGAATTCACCCCTCCACTTT; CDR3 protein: CASSRTGLNSPLHF
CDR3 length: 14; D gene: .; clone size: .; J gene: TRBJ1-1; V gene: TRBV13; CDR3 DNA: TGTGCCAGCAGCCCCCCCCGGAAGAAGGTTGAAGCTTTCTTT; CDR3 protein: CASSPPRKKVEAFF
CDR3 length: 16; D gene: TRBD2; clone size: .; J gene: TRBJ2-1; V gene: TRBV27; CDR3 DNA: TGTGCCAGCAGTTCTGGGGGTAGCGGGAGGGCTGGTGAGCAGTTCTTC; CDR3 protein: CASSSGGSGRAGEQFF
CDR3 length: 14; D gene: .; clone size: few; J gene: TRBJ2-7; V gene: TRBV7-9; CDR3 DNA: TGTGCCAGCAGCCCCCACCGACAGACAGCCGAGCAGTACTTC; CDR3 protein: CASSPHRQTAEQYF
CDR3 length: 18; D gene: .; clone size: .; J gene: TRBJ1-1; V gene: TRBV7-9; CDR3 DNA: TGTGCCAGCACCCTCTTTGGGGTCCCAGGGCTGGGGGTCACTGAAGCTTTCTTT; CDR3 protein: CASTLFGVPGLGVTEAFF
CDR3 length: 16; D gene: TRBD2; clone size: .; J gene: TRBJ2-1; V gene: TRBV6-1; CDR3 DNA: TGTGCCAGCAGGGGGCTAGCGGGAGGCTCCTACAATGAGCAGTTCTTC; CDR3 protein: CASRGLAGGSYNEQFF
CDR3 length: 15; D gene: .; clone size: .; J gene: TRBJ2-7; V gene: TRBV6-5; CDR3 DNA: TGTGCCAGCAGAGGGGAAGATCCAGGGGTCCACGAGCAGTACTTC; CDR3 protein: CASRGEDPGVHEQYF
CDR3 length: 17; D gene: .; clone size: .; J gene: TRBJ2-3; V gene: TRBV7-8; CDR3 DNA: TGTGCCAGCAGCCAGAGGAGGACTCGTCTAAGCACAGATACGCAGTATTTT; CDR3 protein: CASSQRRTRLSTDTQYF
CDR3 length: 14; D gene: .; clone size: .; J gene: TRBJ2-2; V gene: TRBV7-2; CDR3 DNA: TGTGCCAGCAGCTTAGGCGGCGGGTTCGGGGAGCTGTTTTTT; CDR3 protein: CASSLGGGFGELFF
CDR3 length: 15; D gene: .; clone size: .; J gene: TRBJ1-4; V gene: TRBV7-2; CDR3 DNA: TGTGCCAGCAGCTCCGCCGGGACTCCCAATGAAAAACTGTTTTTT; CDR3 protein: CASSSAGTPNEKLFF
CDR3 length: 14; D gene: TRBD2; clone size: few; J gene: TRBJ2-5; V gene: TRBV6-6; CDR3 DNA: TGTGCCAGCAGCGGGACTAGCGGCCAAGAGACCCAGTACTTC; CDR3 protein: CASSGTSGQETQYF
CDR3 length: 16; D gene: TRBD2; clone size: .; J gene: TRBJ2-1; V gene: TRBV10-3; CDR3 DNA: TGTGCCATCAGTGAGGGGACTAGCGGGAGTCAGGATGAGCAGTTCTTC; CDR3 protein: CAISEGTSGSQDEQFF